The 18 T cell receptor beta chains below come from one sample, sequenced in a study of human T cells and chemical hapten exposure. Time point reported: healthy volunteer bleed at 2 weeks. Sequencing started from total RNA isolated from unfractionated whole blood. In TCRdb, the RACE reads were re-called with MiXCR into one record per CDR3 protein. The data contain some 46,000 distinct CDR3 sequences, over 3.5% of them singletons. The source material was whole blood. The origin of the receptors is a female donor in good health. Some clones in this sample may be carry-over from other donors' samples.

This clonotype was seen at least ten times. The chain links TRBV5-1 to TRBJ1-1, with 7 bases lining up with TRBD1. V lost 4 bases to trimming and J lost 7 bases; unmatched junction nucleotides: 13. The V gene's germline CDR1 is SGHRS and CDR2 YFSETQ. The CDR3 loop spans 15 amino acids. The CDR3 loop reads CASSQLTGTADEAFF. In DNA, the CDR3 is TGCGCCAGCAGCCAACTAACCGGGACAGCGGATGAAGCTTTCTTT. Full variable domain (missing parts from reference TRBV5-1 and TRBJ1-1): KAGVTQTPRYLIKTRGQQVTLSCSPISGHRSVSWYQQTPGQGLQFLFEYFSETQRNKGNFPGRFSGRQFSNSRSEMNVSTLELGDSALYLCASSQLTGTADEAFFGQGTRLTVV.

This clonotype came up once. The V gene is TRBV5-4, the J gene TRBJ2-3; 7 positions agree with TRBD1. The CDR3 loop spans 14 amino acids. V lost 7 bases to trimming and J lost 3 bases; unmatched junction nucleotides: 8. Germline CDR1 reads SGHNT; CDR2 reads YYREEE (reference sequence). CDR3 nucleotide sequence: TGTGCCAGCTGGCCGGGACAGATGACAGATACGCAGTATTTT. This translates into CASWPGQMTDTQYF. The variable domain in full, with the rest retrieved from reference TRBV5-4 and TRBJ2-3, is ETGVTQSPTHLIKTRGQQVTLRCSSQSGHNTVSWYQQALGQGPQFIFQYYREEENGRGNFPPRFSGLQFPNYSSELNVNALELDDSALYLCASWPGQMTDTQYFGPGTRLTVL.

About this clonotype itself: This may be a read error: a much more frequent sequence differs by one nucleotide. The chain couples TRBV12-3 or TRBV12-4 to TRBJ2-7, with D hard to call. The CDR3 is 14 amino acids. V was clipped by 5 bases and J by 4 bases, with 15 bases between them. Here the CDR3 DNA reads TGTGCCAGCAGTGCCCCGCCCAAAAGTTACGAGCAGTACTTC. It yields the protein CASSAPPKSYEQYF.

This clonotype was picked up many times. J is TRBJ1-3 and V is TRBV25-1; TRBD1 is a possible D gene (6 bases). V lost 6 bases and J 0 bases, leaving 15 bases between the germline ends. The CDR3 consists of 16 residues. From germline, CDR1 is MGHDK and CDR2 SYGVNS. The CDR3 loop reads CASRETGYLSGNTIYF. The CDR3 bases are TGTGCCAGCAGGGAGACAGGCTATCTCTCTGGAAACACCATATATTTT.

This clonotype was seen ten or more times. V is TRBV7-9 and J is TRBJ2-7; 8 bases match TRBD1. Germline CDR1 and CDR2: SEHNR and FQNEAQ (reference sequence). This CDR3 comprises 14 residues. The V segment lost 5 bases and the J segment 2 bases; nucleotides outside the gene matches: 5. The DNA for the CDR3 is TGTGCCAGCAGCAGGGGACAGGTTCCCTACGAGCAGTACTTC. It is translated as CASSRGQVPYEQYF.

The V and J genes are TRBV12-3 or TRBV12-4 and TRBJ2-2, with D uncertain. The length of the CDR3 is 14 residues. V was pared by 1 base and J by 3 bases, with 6 bases between. The CDR3 region is CASSLVGHTGELFF. The CDR3 nucleotides read TGTGCCAGCAGTTTAGTGGGTCACACCGGGGAGCTGTTTTTT.

A note on this clonotype: Since a much larger clone is just one base distant, this may be a read error. V is TRBV20-1 and J is TRBJ1-1; D unclear. CDR1 is DFQATT, CDR2 SNEGSKA, per germline (reference sequence). The CDR3 extends over 14 amino acids. The CDR3 reads CSARPPALNTGAFF. Written as DNA, the CDR3 is TGCAGTGCTAGGCCACCCGCTTTGAACACTGGAGCTTTCTTT.

This clonotype was counted at least ten times. This chain joins TRBV5-1 and TRBJ1-1; 7 positions agree with TRBD1. Per germline, CDR1 SGHRS and CDR2 YFSETQ. V was clipped by 0 bases and J by 7 bases; unmatched bases: 3. The CDR3 spans 13 residues. The CDR3 spells CASSLAQGGEAFF. The CDR3, as DNA: TGCGCCAGCAGCTTGGCCCAGGGGGGTGAAGCTTTCTTT.

This clonotype was picked up many times. This chain joins TRBV5-1 and TRBJ2-3; TRBD1 is a possible D gene (6 bases). V lost 4 bases to trimming and J lost 0 bases, with 12 bases between them. The length of the CDR3 is 15 residues. The germline V gene has CDR1 SGHRS and CDR2 YFSETQ. DNA of the CDR3: TGCGCCAGCAGCCTAGGACAGTCTAGCACAGATACGCAGTATTTT. Its protein product is CASSLGQSSTDTQYF.

At least ten counts were recorded for this clonotype. The rearrangement uses TRBV6-1 and TRBJ1-1; D not certain. CDR1 is MNHNS, CDR2 SASEGT, per germline. The CDR3 sequence is 12 residues long. With 6 bases removed from V and 11 bases from J, the gap between germline ends came to 16 bases. CDR3 in amino acids: CASRLLTWTAFF. CDR3 nucleotide sequence: TGTGCCAGCAGACTGTTGACTTGGACCGCTTTCTTT.

This clonotype was found many times. The chain employs TRBV18 and TRBJ1-2, with TRBD1 matching over 10 bases. The germline V gene encodes CDR1 KGHSH and CDR2 LQKENI. The V gene end was trimmed by 5 bases and the J gene end by 6 bases; junction bases not matched to a gene: 3. The CDR3 has 13 amino acids. The CDR3 protein is CASSGQGVDGYTF. The CDR3 DNA sequence: TGTGCCAGCTCAGGACAGGGGGTTGATGGCTACACCTTC.

This clonotype has a count of ten or more. The V and J genes are TRBV4-3 and TRBJ2-1; 12 bases agree with TRBD2. Germline values: CDR1 LGHNA, CDR2 YSLEER. CDR3 length: 15 amino acids. V gave up 1 base and J gave up 9 bases; unmatched junction bases: 4. CDR3 protein: CASSQVLAGGLEQFF. Here the CDR3 DNA reads TGCGCCAGCAGCCAAGTTCTAGCGGGGGGGCTTGAGCAGTTCTTC.

In this sample, this clonotype turned up many times. The V and J genes are TRBV24-1 and TRBJ1-5; D not resolved. Germline V CDR1 and CDR2: KGHDR, SFDVKD. V gave up 7 bases and J gave up 3 bases, with 12 bases separating them. The CDR3 runs 14 residues. CDR3 loop: CATRGEGDNQPQHF. DNA for the CDR3: TGTGCCACCAGGGGAGAGGGAGACAATCAGCCCCAGCATTTT.

This clonotype was observed at least ten times. The rearrangement uses TRBV7-3 and TRBJ2-1; D gene unclear. Trimming took off 0 bases at V and 4 bases at J, with 13 bases between the two ends. The CDR3 extends over 16 amino acids. Germline V lookup: CDR1 SGHTA, CDR2 FQGTGA. CDR3 coding DNA: TGTGCCAGCAGCTTAACGGCCCAGCACTCATACAATGAGCAGTTCTTC. As protein: CASSLTAQHSYNEQFF.

This clonotype showed up many times. The chain employs TRBV20-1 and TRBJ1-5; D is uncertain. Germline CDR1 reads DFQATT; CDR2 reads SNEGSKA (reference sequence). V lost 3 bases to trimming and J lost 1 base, with 10 bases between them. The CDR3 spans 14 residues. CDR3 region: CSASNRGSNQPQHF. CDR3 sequence (DNA): TGCAGTGCTAGCAATCGAGGGAGCAATCAGCCCCAGCATTTT.

This clonotype was seen at least ten times. This chain joins TRBV12-3 or TRBV12-4 and TRBJ1-2; no definite D call. The V and J ends lost 1 base and 1 base respectively, with 4 bases between them. This CDR3 is built from 13 residues. The CDR3 nucleotides are TGTGCCAGCAGTTTAGTCAGTAACTATGGCTACACCTTC. It is translated as CASSLVSNYGYTF.

This clonotype was counted at least ten times. The rearrangement links TRBV12-3 or TRBV12-4 to TRBJ1-5, with D tentatively TRBD1 (5 bases). V lost 1 base and J 4 bases, leaving 14 bases between the germline ends. The CDR3 contains 16 residues. The CDR3 coding sequence is TGTGCCAGCAGTTTAGGGGTTCGGAGGGGTAATCAGCCCCAGCATTTT. As protein: CASSLGVRRGNQPQHF.

This clonotype was counted at least ten times. This chain links TRBV5-1 with TRBJ1-1; D is unclear. This CDR3 comprises 14 residues. Germline values: CDR1 SGHRS, CDR2 YFSETQ. Trimming removed 0 bases from V and 0 bases from J, with 6 bases in between. For the CDR3, the DNA is TGCGCCAGCAGCTTGGGTATTATGAACACTGAAGCTTTCTTT. It yields the protein CASSLGIMNTEAFF.